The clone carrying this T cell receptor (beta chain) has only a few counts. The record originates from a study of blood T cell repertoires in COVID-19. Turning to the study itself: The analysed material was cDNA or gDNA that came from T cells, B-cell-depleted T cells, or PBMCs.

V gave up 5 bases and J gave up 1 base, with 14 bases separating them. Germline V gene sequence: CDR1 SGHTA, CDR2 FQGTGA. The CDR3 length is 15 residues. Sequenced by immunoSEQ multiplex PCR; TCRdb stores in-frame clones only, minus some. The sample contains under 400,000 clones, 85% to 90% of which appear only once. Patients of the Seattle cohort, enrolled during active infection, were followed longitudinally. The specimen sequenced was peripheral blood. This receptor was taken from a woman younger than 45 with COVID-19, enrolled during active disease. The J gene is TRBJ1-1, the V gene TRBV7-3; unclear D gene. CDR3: CASSPAGGRNTEAFF. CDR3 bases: TGTGCCAGCAGCCCCGCAGGCGGGAGGAACACTGAAGCTTTCTTT.